This T cell receptor (beta chain) was profiled in a study of T cell repertoires in cytomegalovirus infection. The V and J ends lost 4 bases and 5 bases respectively, with 16 bases between them. This CDR3 contains 15 residues. Germline V gives CDR1 SGHVS, CDR2 FQNEAQ. TCRdb redid the calling of the reads with MiXCR, one entry per CDR3 protein. The sample yields hundreds of thousands of distinct CDR3 sequences, over 25% seen once. For this clonotype: Its target is not known.

Source: cultured CD8+ T cells from PBMCs, taken from culture after CMV antigen stimulation. The sequence was obtained from a human donor in good health (CMV status not recorded). Some clones in this sample may be carry-over from other donors' samples. The chain uses TRBV7-8 and TRBJ2-3, with D possibly being TRBD2 (5 bases). The CDR3 DNA follows: TGTGCCAGCAGCTCGAGTCCCGGGATGGGAGATACGCAGTATTTT. It is translated as CASSSSPGMGDTQYF. Full variable domain (remainder filled in from reference TRBV7-8 and TRBJ2-3): GAGVSQSPRYKVAKRGQDVALRCDPISGHVSLFWYQQALGQGPEFLTYFQNEAQLDKSGLPSDRFFAERPEGSVSTLKIQRTQQEDSAVYLCASSSSPGMGDTQYFGPGTRLTVL.